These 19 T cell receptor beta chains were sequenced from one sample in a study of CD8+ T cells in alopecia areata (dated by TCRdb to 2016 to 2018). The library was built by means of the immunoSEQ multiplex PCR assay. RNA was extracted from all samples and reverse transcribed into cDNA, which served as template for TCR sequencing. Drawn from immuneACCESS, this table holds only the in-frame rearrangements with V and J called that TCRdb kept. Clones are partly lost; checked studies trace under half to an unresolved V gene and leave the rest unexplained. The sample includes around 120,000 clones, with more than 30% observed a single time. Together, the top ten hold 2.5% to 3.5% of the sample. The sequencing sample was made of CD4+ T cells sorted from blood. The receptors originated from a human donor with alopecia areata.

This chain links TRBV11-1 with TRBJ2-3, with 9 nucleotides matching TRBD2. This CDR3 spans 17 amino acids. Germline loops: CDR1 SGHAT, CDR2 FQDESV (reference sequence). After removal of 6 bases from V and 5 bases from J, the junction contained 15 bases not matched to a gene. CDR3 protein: CASSHLGAGGREDTQYF. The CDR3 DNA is TGTGCCAGCAGTCATCTTGGGGCGGGAGGGCGAGAAGATACGCAGTATTTT.

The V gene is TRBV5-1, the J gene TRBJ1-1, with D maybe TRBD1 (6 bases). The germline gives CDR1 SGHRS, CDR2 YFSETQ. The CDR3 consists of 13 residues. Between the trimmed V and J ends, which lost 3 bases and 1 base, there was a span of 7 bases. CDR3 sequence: CASSWTANTEAFF. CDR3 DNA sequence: TGCGCCAGCAGCTGGACAGCGAACACTGAAGCTTTCTTT.

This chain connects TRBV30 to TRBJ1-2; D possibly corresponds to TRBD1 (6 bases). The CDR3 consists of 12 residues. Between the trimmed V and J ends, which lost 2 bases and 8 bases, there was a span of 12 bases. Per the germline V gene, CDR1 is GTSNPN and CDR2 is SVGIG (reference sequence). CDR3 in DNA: TGTGCCTGGAGTCCCCAGGGACACGGCTACACCTTC. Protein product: CAWSPQGHGYTF.

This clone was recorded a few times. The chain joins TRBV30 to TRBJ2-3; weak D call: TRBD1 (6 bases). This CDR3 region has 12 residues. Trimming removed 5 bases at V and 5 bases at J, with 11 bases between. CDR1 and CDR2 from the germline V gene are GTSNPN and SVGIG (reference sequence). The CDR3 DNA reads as TGTGCCTGGGGCAAAGGGGGAGATACGCAGTATTTT. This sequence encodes CAWGKGGDTQYF.

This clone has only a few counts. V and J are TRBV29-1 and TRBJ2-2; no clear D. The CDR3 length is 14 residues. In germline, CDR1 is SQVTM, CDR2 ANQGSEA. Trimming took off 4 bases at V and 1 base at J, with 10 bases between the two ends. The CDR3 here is CSVAAGWNTGELFF. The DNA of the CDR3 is TGCAGCGTTGCGGCTGGGTGGAACACCGGGGAGCTGTTTTTT.

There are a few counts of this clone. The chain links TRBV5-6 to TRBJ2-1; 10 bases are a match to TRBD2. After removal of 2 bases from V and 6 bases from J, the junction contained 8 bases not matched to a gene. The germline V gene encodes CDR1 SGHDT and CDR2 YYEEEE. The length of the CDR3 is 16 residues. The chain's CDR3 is CASSFYSGGPSNEQFF. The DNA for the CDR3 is TGTGCCAGCAGCTTCTATAGCGGGGGGCCGTCCAATGAGCAGTTCTTC. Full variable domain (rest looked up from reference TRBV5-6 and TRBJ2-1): DAGVTQSPTHLIKTRGQQVTLRCSPKSGHDTVSWYQQALGQGPQFIFQYYEEEERQRGNFPDRFSGHQFPNYSSELNVNALLLGDSALYLCASSFYSGGPSNEQFFGPGTRLTVL.

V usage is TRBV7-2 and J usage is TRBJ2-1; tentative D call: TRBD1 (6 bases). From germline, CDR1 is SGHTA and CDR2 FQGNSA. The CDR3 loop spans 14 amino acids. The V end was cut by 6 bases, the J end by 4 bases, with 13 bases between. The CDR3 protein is CASSTGSPYNEQFF. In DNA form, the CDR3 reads TGTGCCAGCAGTACAGGGTCACCTTACAATGAGCAGTTCTTC.

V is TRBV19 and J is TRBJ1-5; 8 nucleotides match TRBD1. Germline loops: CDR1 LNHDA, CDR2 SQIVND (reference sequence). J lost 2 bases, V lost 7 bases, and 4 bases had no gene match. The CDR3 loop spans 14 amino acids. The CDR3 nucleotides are TGTGCCAGTACACAGGGGGTCGGCAATCAGCCCCAGCATTTT. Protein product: CASTQGVGNQPQHF.

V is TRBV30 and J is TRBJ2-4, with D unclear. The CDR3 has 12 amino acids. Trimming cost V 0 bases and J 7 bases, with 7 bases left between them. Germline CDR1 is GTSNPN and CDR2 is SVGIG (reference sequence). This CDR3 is CAWSVYGNIQYF. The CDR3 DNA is TGTGCCTGGAGTGTCTATGGTAACATTCAGTACTTC.

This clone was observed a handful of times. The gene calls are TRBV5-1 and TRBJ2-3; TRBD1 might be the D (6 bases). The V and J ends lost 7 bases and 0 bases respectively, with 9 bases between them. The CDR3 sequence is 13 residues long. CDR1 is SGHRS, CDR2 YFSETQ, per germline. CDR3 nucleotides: TGCGCCAGCGGGGGCCGTAGCACAGATACGCAGTATTTT. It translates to CASGGRSTDTQYF.

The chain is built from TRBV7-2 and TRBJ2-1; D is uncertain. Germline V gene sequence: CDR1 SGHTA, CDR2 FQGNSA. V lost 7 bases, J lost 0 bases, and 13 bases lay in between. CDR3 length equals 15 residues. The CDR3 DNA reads TGTGCCAGCAACAAAGCCGTGAGCTCCTACAATGAGCAGTTCTTC. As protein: CASNKAVSSYNEQFF.

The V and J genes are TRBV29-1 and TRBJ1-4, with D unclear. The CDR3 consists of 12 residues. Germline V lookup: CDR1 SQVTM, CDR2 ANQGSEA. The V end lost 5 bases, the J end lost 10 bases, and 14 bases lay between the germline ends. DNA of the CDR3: TGCAGCGTTCTGTTTCCGTGGGGAAAACTGTTTTTT. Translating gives CSVLFPWGKLFF.

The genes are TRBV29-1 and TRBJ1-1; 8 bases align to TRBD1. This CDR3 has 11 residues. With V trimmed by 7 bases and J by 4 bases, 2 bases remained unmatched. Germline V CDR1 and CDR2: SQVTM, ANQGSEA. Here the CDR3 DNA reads TGCAGCGGAGACAGGGGCACTGAAGCTTTCTTT. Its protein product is CSGDRGTEAFF.

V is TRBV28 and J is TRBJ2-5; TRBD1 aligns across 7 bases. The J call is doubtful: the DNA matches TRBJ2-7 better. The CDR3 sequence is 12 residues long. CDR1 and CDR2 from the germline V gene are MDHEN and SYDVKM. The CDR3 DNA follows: TGTGCCAGCAGCCAGACAGGGAACGAGCAGTACTTC. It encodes CASSQTGNEQYF.

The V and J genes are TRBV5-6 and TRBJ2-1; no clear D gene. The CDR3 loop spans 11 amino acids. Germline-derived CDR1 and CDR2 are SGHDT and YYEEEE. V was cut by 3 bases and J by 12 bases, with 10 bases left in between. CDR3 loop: CASSSDRGQFF. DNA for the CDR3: TGTGCCAGCAGCTCTGACCGAGGGCAGTTCTTC.

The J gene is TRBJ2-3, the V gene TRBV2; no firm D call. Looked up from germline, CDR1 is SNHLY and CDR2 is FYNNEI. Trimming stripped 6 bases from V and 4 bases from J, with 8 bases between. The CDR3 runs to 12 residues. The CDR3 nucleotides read TGTGCCAGCAGAGCAGGCTCAGATACGCAGTATTTT. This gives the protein CASRAGSDTQYF.

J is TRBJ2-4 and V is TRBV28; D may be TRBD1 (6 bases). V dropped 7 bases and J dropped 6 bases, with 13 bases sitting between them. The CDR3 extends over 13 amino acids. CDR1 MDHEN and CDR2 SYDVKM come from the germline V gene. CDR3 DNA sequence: TGTGCCAGCACTCCGGGACACATAAACATTCAGTACTTC. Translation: CASTPGHINIQYF.

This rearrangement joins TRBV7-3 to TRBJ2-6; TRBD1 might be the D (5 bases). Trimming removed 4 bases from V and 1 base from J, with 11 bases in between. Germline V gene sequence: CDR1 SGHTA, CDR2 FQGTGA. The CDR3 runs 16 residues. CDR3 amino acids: CASSYDSGSGANVLTF. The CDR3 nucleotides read TGTGCCAGCAGCTATGACAGTGGATCTGGGGCCAACGTCCTGACTTTC.

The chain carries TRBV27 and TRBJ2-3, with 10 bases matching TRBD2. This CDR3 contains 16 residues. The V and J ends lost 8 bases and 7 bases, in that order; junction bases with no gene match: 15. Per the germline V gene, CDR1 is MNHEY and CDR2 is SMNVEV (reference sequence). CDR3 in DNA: TGTGCCAGCCTTCCCTCGGGACTAGCGCGACGAAATACGCAGTATTTT. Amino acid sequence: CASLPSGLARRNTQYF.